What follows describes a single T cell receptor beta chain. Unmatched junction bases numbered 10, after V lost 1 base and J lost 2 bases. The CDR3 loop spans 17 amino acids. CDR1 is SGHDT and CDR2 is YYEEEE in the germline V gene. The study drew participants aged about 18 to 89 years from some 24 US areas. For recovered donors of Cohort 3, there were two negative PCRs, clearance, or symptom resolution. These data are taken from a study of blood T cell repertoires in COVID-19. The wider study: Sources were T cells, B-cell-depleted T cells, or PBMCs; the material itself was cDNA or gDNA.

Assay used: immunoSEQ multiplex PCR; TCRdb lists only in-frame clones, some missing. Of some 260,000 clones in the sample, just over 85% were seen once. Sequencing was performed on PBMCs or T cells enriched from blood (not recorded which). V gene TRBV5-6 combines with J gene TRBJ2-3, with 7 nucleotides matching TRBD2. The receptor was isolated from a man aged 35 to 55 who had recovered from COVID-19. CDR3 bases: TGTGCCAGCAGCTTGTATTCGGGGGGTCTTTCCACAGATACGCAGTATTTT. Encoded protein: CASSLYSGGLSTDTQYF.